Each of the 21 T cell receptor beta chains below was sequenced from the same sample in a study of T cells in Graves' hyperthyroidism and ophthalmopathy. From RNA transcripts, TCR beta CDR3 regions were amplified. First-round RT-PCR of the TCR CDR3 relied on the HTBI primer set. A single record per CDR3 protein comes from TCRdb applying MiXCR to the multiplex PCR reads. The sample includes roughly 700,000 distinct CDR3 sequences, 15% to 20% seen only once; the top ten take about 16%. The sequenced sample was blood. The receptors were sampled from a man in his fifties or sixties with Graves' hyperthyroidism.

This clonotype occurred many times. The chain joins TRBV7-2 to TRBJ2-3; TRBD2 matches 10 bases. This CDR3 spans 15 amino acids. With V trimmed by 5 bases and J by 0 bases, 2 bases remained unmatched. Germline V gene sequence: CDR1 SGHTA, CDR2 FQGNSA. CDR3 bases: TGTGCCAGCAGCATTAGCGGGAGGAGCACAGATACGCAGTATTTT. Its translation is CASSISGRSTDTQYF.

This clonotype was observed at least ten times. The V call is TRBV10-2, the J call TRBJ2-7; the match to TRBD2 covers 14 bases. V lost 7 bases, J lost 3 bases, and 2 bases stayed unmatched. Germline values: CDR1 WSHSY, CDR2 SAAADI. The CDR3 totals 14 residues. The CDR3 sequence is CASTGTSGSYEQYF. DNA of the CDR3: TGCGCCAGCACCGGGACTAGCGGGAGCTACGAGCAGTACTTC.

The sample holds many counts of this clonotype. The J gene is TRBJ2-5, the V gene TRBV5-1, with 9 bases aligning to TRBD1. CDR1 is SGHRS and CDR2 is YFSETQ in the germline V gene. The CDR3 is 15 residues long. Germline trimming cut 3 bases from V and 4 bases from J; bases unmatched to any gene: 7. CDR3 nucleotides: TGCGCCAGCAGCTGGGGACAGGGAGGGCCAGAGACCCAGTACTTC. Protein product: CASSWGQGGPETQYF.

The table lists this clonotype with many counts. The chain recombines TRBV7-9 with TRBJ2-3, with TRBD2 matching over 7 bases. Germline-derived CDR1 and CDR2 are SEHNR and FQNEAQ (reference sequence). This CDR3 contains 15 residues. V dropped 3 bases and J dropped 2; count of bases not matched to a gene: 5. CDR3 loop: CASSFTSVATDTQYF. The DNA of the CDR3 is TGTGCCAGCAGCTTCACTAGCGTTGCCACAGATACGCAGTATTTT.

In its sample, this clonotype was seen a few times. The chain is built from TRBV20-1 and TRBJ2-4, with D hard to call. Germline V gene data show CDR1 as DFQATT and CDR2 as SNEGSKA (reference sequence). Trimming left V 5 bases short and J 7 bases short, with 24 bases between. CDR3 length: 16 amino acids. CDR3 nucleotide sequence: TGCAGTGCTCGCCCGATAGGTCGGTTGAAAGGGAACATTCAGTACTTC. It encodes CSARPIGRLKGNIQYF.

The table lists this clonotype with many counts. This chain links TRBV6-1 with TRBJ1-2; D may be TRBD1 (5 bases). V shed 4 bases and J shed 10 bases, with 16 bases lying between them. There are 13 residues in the CDR3. Germline-derived CDR1 and CDR2 are MNHNS and SASEGT. CDR3: CASSGGTGTDYTF. The CDR3 DNA reads TGTGCCAGCAGTGGGGGGACGGGGACGGACTACACCTTC.

This clonotype was seen ten or more times. The chain uses TRBV27 and TRBJ2-4, with D perhaps matching TRBD2 (6 bases). Trimming stripped 5 bases from V and 3 bases from J, with 20 bases between. The CDR3 consists of 17 residues. In germline, CDR1 is MNHEY, CDR2 SMNVEV (reference sequence). The CDR3 loop is CASSPLAQRRVKNIQYF. CDR3 nucleotide sequence: TGTGCCAGCAGTCCGCTCGCGCAACGGAGGGTCAAAAACATTCAGTACTTC.

This clonotype was recorded a few times. In DNA form, the CDR3 reads TGCAGTGCTAGAGATCTCGGCGGGGGCTACTACGAGCAGTACTTC. Amino acids: CSARDLGGGYYEQYF. J is TRBJ2-7 and V is TRBV20-1; tentatively, D is TRBD2 (7 bases). Trimming took 0 bases from V and 3 from J, leaving 15 bases between them. CDR3 length equals 15 residues. Per the germline V gene, CDR1 is DFQATT and CDR2 is SNEGSKA (reference sequence).

This clonotype has ten or more counts. The genes are TRBV2 and TRBJ2-5; TRBD2 might be the D (5 bases). The CDR3 spans 13 residues. V shed 7 bases and J shed 4 bases, with 13 bases lying between them. Germline CDR1 SNHLY, CDR2 FYNNEI. This chain's CDR3 is CASTGLAGETQYF. The CDR3 DNA sequence: TGTGCCAGCACCGGGCTAGCCGGAGAGACCCAGTACTTC.

Details on this clonotype: A much larger clone lies one base from this, so it may be a read error. The V gene is TRBV5-1, the J gene TRBJ2-5; TRBD2 agrees at 13 bases. The CDR3 is 17 residues long. Germline values: CDR1 SGHRS, CDR2 YFSETQ. The CDR3 here is CASSKVPGLAGLETQSF. The CDR3 DNA reads as TGCGCCAGCAGCAAGGTCCCGGGACTAGCGGGGCTGGAGACCCAGTCCTTC.

This clonotype has at least ten counts. The rearrangement links TRBV28 to TRBJ2-5; D gene ambiguous. V was cut by 2 bases and J by 2 bases, with 9 bases left in between. The CDR3 is 14 amino acids. CDR1 and CDR2 from the germline V gene are MDHEN and SYDVKM. CDR3 nucleotide sequence: TGTGCCAGCAGTTTAAGGGCAGATCAAGAGACCCAGTACTTC. The encoded protein is CASSLRADQETQYF.

This clonotype came up a few times. The genes are TRBV24-1 and TRBJ2-1; 9 nucleotides agree with TRBD2. The CDR3 is 16 amino acids. Germline lookup yields CDR1 KGHDR and CDR2 SFDVKD. J gave up 3 bases and V 5 bases, and 7 bases lay outside the gene matches. The CDR3 DNA reads as TGTGCCACCAGTGCCACAGCGGGAGGTTTCTACAATGAGCAGTTCTTC. Its translation is CATSATAGGFYNEQFF.

This clonotype was counted between two and nine times. The chain joins TRBV14 to TRBJ2-7, with D perhaps TRBD2 (5 bases). The CDR3 totals 14 residues. The V and J ends lost 4 bases and 0 bases respectively, with 10 bases between them. CDR1 is SGHDN, CDR2 FVKESK, per germline. The CDR3 sequence: CASSLSVNSYEQYF. In nucleotides, the CDR3 is TGTGCCAGCAGCCTTAGCGTAAACTCCTACGAGCAGTACTTC.

This clonotype was recorded many times. The chain joins TRBV18 to TRBJ2-5; TRBD2 matches 12 bases. The CDR3 sequence is 17 residues long. Germline loops: CDR1 KGHSH, CDR2 LQKENI. After removal of 2 bases from V and 0 bases from J, the junction contained 4 bases not matched to a gene. The CDR3 reads CASSPTGLAGYQETQYF. The CDR3 DNA reads as TGTGCCAGCTCACCAACCGGACTAGCGGGGTACCAAGAGACCCAGTACTTC.

This clonotype was seen repeatedly, ten times or more. This chain links TRBV6-2 or TRBV6-3 with TRBJ2-7, with D maybe TRBD2 (5 bases). The ends were cut back, 5 bases at V and 6 bases at J, with 8 bases in the middle. This CDR3 contains 11 residues. CDR1 and CDR2 from the germline V gene are MNHEY and SVGEGT. CDR3 coding DNA: TGTGCCAGCAGTCAAAGCGGCGAGCAGTACTTC. Its protein is CASSQSGEQYF.

This clonotype was counted between two and nine times. The chain employs TRBV3-1 and TRBJ2-2, with 7 bases that match TRBD2. V trimming: 4 bases; J trimming: 8 bases; junction bases outside the gene matches: 16. CDR1 and CDR2 (germline): LGHDT, YNNKEL (reference sequence). There are 17 residues in the CDR3. The CDR3 sequence: CASSPRASGPKGGELFF. CDR3 in DNA: TGTGCCAGCAGCCCCCGTGCTAGCGGACCCAAGGGAGGGGAGCTGTTTTTT.

This sequence joins TRBV30 and TRBJ1-5; possibly TRBD1 for D (5 bases). This CDR3 is built from 14 residues. V was shortened by 0 bases and J by 4 bases, with 10 bases between the two germline ends. CDR1 and CDR2 (germline): GTSNPN, SVGIG (reference sequence). The CDR3 loop reads CAWSVGDLNQPQHF. As DNA, the CDR3 is TGTGCCTGGAGTGTGGGGGACCTTAATCAGCCCCAGCATTTT.

This rearrangement joins TRBV30 to TRBJ2-1; the D gene is possibly TRBD1 (5 bases). The CDR3 is 13 residues long. Trimming left V 3 bases short and J 9 bases short, with 15 bases between. CDR1 and CDR2 from the germline V gene are GTSNPN and SVGIG (reference sequence). This chain's CDR3 is CAWSAGPRGEQFF. CDR3 bases: TGTGCCTGGAGCGCAGGCCCTAGGGGTGAGCAGTTCTTC.

This sequence joins TRBV3-2 and TRBJ2-2; no check of the table's D call, TRBD2, against the DNA was made. TRBV3-2 is classified as a pseudogene. The CDR3 totals 17 residues. The DNA of the CDR3 is TGTGCCAGCAGCCCCGCGACCCGACTATGCGACACCGGGGAGCTGTTTTTT. As protein: CASSPATRLCDTGELFF.

Ten or more counts support this clonotype. The chain joins TRBV12-3 or TRBV12-4 to TRBJ1-2; D call uncertain. The CDR3 consists of 16 residues. Trimming removed 5 bases at V and 5 bases at J, with 21 bases between. The CDR3, as DNA: TGTGCCAGCAGTGCCATCTTGTCGGTTATATCTTATGGCTACACCTTC. It encodes CASSAILSVISYGYTF.

J is TRBJ2-1 and V is TRBV3-1; 10 bases line up with TRBD1. Germline loops: CDR1 LGHDT, CDR2 YNNKEL (reference sequence). V was pared by 1 base and J by 6 bases, with 3 bases of the junction left unmatched. The CDR3 is made up of 15 amino acids. The CDR3 spells CASSQGTGGFNEQFF. The DNA for the CDR3 is TGTGCCAGCAGCCAAGGGACAGGGGGTTTCAATGAGCAGTTCTTC.